Shown below are 18 T cell receptor beta chains from a single sample sequenced in a study of identical twins listed by TCRdb under 2016. Receptor amplification or capture employed 5' RACE. These reads were obtained on an Illumina HiSeq 2000. TCRdb cleaned the public reads at Q25 with fastp, built clones with MiXCR and kept in-frame beta chains. Each CDR3 protein gets just one entry, which takes the most common genes and DNA from the rows behind it. Present in this sample are under 250,000 distinct CDR3 sequences, 6.5% to 8.5% of which were seen just once. 1.9% of the sample goes to the ten largest clones. These data were also reused for a study on yellow fever vaccine responses in identical twins.

Source material: memory (CD45RO+) T cells sorted from blood. The sample's cell subset or site, from its label and the paper: CD45RO+ enriched T cells. The receptors originated from a woman aged 18 to 35 in good health.

The chain recombines TRBV20-1 with TRBJ2-1; a weak D match, TRBD1 (5 bases). The CDR3 is 14 amino acids. Germline V gene data show CDR1 as DFQATT and CDR2 as SNEGSKA (reference sequence). Trimming removed 3 bases at V and 3 bases at J, with 12 bases between. Written as DNA, the CDR3 is TGCAGTGCTAGCGGTCAGGACATCTACAATGAGCAGTTCTTC. As protein: CSASGQDIYNEQFF.

This clonotype was counted a few times. V and J are TRBV25-1 and TRBJ2-1; possible D gene TRBD1, 7 bases. In germline, CDR1 is MGHDK, CDR2 SYGVNS. The length of the CDR3 is 15 residues. Deletions cut 4 bases from V and 4 bases from J, with 14 bases between. As DNA, the CDR3 is TGTGCCAGCAGTGCCCCAGGGGGGCTTTACAATGAGCAGTTCTTC. Translation: CASSAPGGLYNEQFF. Looking up the rest from reference TRBV25-1 and TRBJ2-1 gives the full variable domain: EADIYQTPRYLVIGTGKKITLECSQTMGHDKMYWYQQDPGMELHLIHYSYGVNSTEKGDLSSESTVSRIRTEHFPLTLESARPSHTSQYLCASSAPGGLYNEQFFGPGTRLTVL.

This chain connects TRBV2 to TRBJ1-5; 9 nucleotides align to TRBD1. The CDR3 totals 16 residues. Germline CDR1 reads SNHLY; CDR2 reads FYNNEI. V shed 3 bases, J shed 6 bases, and the junction held 9 bases outside the gene matches. CDR3 sequence reads: CASSDRTGGSGQPQHF. Written as DNA, the CDR3 is TGTGCCAGCAGTGATCGTACAGGGGGCTCAGGTCAGCCCCAGCATTTT.

A few counts support this clonotype. The chain has TRBV4-3 and TRBJ2-1, with D tentatively TRBD2 (5 bases). Germline V gene sequence: CDR1 LGHNA, CDR2 YSLEER. The V end was cut by 0 bases, the J end by 5 bases, with 11 bases between. CDR3 length: 15 residues. The CDR3 DNA is TGCGCCAGCAGCCAAGAACCTCTAGCCAACAATGAGCAGTTCTTC. It is translated as CASSQEPLANNEQFF.

This clonotype came up many times. The chain recombines TRBV7-2 with TRBJ2-7; D ambiguous. The CDR3 consists of 16 residues. Germline V lookup: CDR1 SGHTA, CDR2 FQGNSA. Between the trimmed V and J ends, which lost 2 bases and 2 bases, there was a span of 16 bases. The CDR3 region has the DNA TGTGCCAGCAGCTTAAGGCCTCCAAGGGTCGCCTACGAGCAGTACTTC. It encodes CASSLRPPRVAYEQYF.

This clonotype was detected many times. The rearrangement joins TRBV12-3 or TRBV12-4 to TRBJ1-4; weak D call: TRBD1 (5 bases). The CDR3 totals 14 residues. V shed 7 bases and J shed 5 bases, with 14 bases lying between them. The CDR3 loop is CASTSGTANEKLFF. The CDR3 region has the DNA TGTGCCAGCACCTCCGGGACCGCGAATGAAAAACTGTTTTTT.

This chain joins TRBV11-2 and TRBJ2-5, with D possibly TRBD1 on 6 matching bases. The CDR3 sequence is 17 residues long. Per the germline V gene, CDR1 is SGHAT and CDR2 is FQNNGV. Trimming cost V 3 bases and J 2 bases, with 19 bases left between them. CDR3 DNA: TGTGCCAGCAGCTTTACCCAAACGGGACACGGACAAGAGACCCAGTACTTC. As protein: CASSFTQTGHGQETQYF.

This clonotype was detected a few times. This chain connects TRBV2 to TRBJ1-2; D ambiguous. Trimming removed 1 base from V and 5 bases from J, with 8 bases in between. This CDR3 is built from 13 residues. Germline V CDR1 and CDR2: SNHLY, FYNNEI. The CDR3 DNA sequence: TGTGCCAGCAGTGAAGAAACAGATTATGGCTACACCTTC. Its protein is CASSEETDYGYTF.

This clonotype was seen a few times. The rearrangement joins TRBV20-1 to TRBJ2-7; D is perhaps TRBD1 (6 bases). The V and J ends lost 1 base and 3 bases respectively, with 13 bases between them. CDR1 and CDR2 (germline): DFQATT, SNEGSKA (reference sequence). CDR3 size: 14 residues. The CDR3 loop is CSARGQAVLYEQYF. The DNA for the CDR3 is TGCAGTGCTAGAGGACAGGCAGTCCTCTACGAGCAGTACTTC.

This clonotype showed up just a few times. V usage is TRBV20-1 and J usage is TRBJ1-4, with D possibly matching TRBD1 (5 bases). Germline V gives CDR1 DFQATT, CDR2 SNEGSKA (reference sequence). The ends were cut back, 2 bases at V and 7 bases at J, with 11 bases in the middle. This CDR3 contains 13 residues. Written as DNA, the CDR3 is TGCAGTGCTAGAAGCGGGGGAGTTGAAAAACTGTTTTTT. Translating it yields CSARSGGVEKLFF.

Only a few counts were recorded for this clonotype. The DNA of the CDR3 is TGTGCCAGCAGCCAAGCGTCGGGGGGTAGCACAGATACGCAGTATTTT. Its protein is CASSQASGGSTDTQYF. This chain connects TRBV3-1 to TRBJ2-3; 7 bases are shared with TRBD2. Trimming cost V 1 base and J 0 bases; bases outside gene matches: 4. The germline CDR1 and CDR2 sequences are LGHDT and YNNKEL (reference sequence). CDR3 length equals 16 residues.

This clonotype was seen repeatedly, ten times or more. The chain carries TRBV12-3 or TRBV12-4 and TRBJ2-5, with a weak D call TRBD2 (7 bases). V lost 2 bases and J 5 bases, leaving 12 bases between the germline ends. The CDR3 extends over 14 amino acids. The CDR3 sequence is CASSLFGGPETQYF. For the CDR3, the DNA is TGTGCCAGCAGTTTATTCGGGGGGCCGGAGACCCAGTACTTC.

This clonotype showed up many times. J is TRBJ1-5 and V is TRBV15; TRBD1 agrees at 12 bases. The CDR3 is 15 residues long. Trimming at V came to 4 bases and at J to 7 bases, leaving 5 bases not matched to a gene. From germline, CDR1 is LNHNV and CDR2 YYDKDF (reference sequence). CDR3 protein: CATSTSGQGAQPQHF. CDR3 DNA: TGTGCCACCAGCACCTCGGGACAGGGGGCACAGCCCCAGCATTTT.

In this sample, this clonotype turned up a few times. The CDR3 region is CASSLVFRGPTSEAFF. DNA of the CDR3: TGTGCCAGCAGCTTAGTTTTCCGGGGACCAACAAGTGAGGCTTTCTTT. This chain uses TRBV11-2 with TRBJ1-1; maybe TRBD1 (5 bases). The CDR3 sequence is 16 residues long. Germline CDR1 reads SGHAT; CDR2 reads FQNNGV. V was cut by 1 base and J by 11 bases, with 23 bases left in between.

The chain employs TRBV9 and TRBJ2-5; tentative D call: TRBD2 (6 bases). The V end lost 0 bases, the J end lost 2 bases, and 14 bases lay between the germline ends. This CDR3 region has 16 residues. CDR1 is SGDLS and CDR2 is YYNGEE in the germline V gene. Here the CDR3 reads CASSVGRRRGQETQYF. CDR3 sequence (DNA): TGTGCCAGCAGCGTAGGCCGCAGGCGGGGTCAAGAGACCCAGTACTTC.

This clonotype was detected ten times or more. This CDR3 is CSARSGFGAEAFF. CDR3 DNA: TGCAGTGCTAGATCGGGGTTTGGGGCTGAAGCTTTCTTT. V and J are TRBV20-1 and TRBJ1-1, with D unclear. The CDR3 runs 13 residues. V gave up 2 bases and J gave up 6 bases, with 13 bases separating them. The germline gives CDR1 DFQATT, CDR2 SNEGSKA (reference sequence).

This clonotype has just a few counts. The chain combines TRBV29-1 with TRBJ2-7; D remains unclear. V was trimmed by 3 bases and J by 0 bases, leaving 9 bases between them. CDR3 size: 13 residues. CDR1 and CDR2 from the germline V gene are SQVTM and ANQGSEA. The CDR3 nucleotides read TGCAGCGTTGAGTCCCGGAGCTCCTACGAGCAGTACTTC. As protein: CSVESRSSYEQYF.

This clonotype came up many times. This chain links TRBV3-1 with TRBJ2-7; D not certain. V was cut by 2 bases and J by 1 base, with 9 bases left in between. The CDR3 length is 14 residues. Germline V gene lookup returns CDR1 LGHDT and CDR2 YNNKEL (reference sequence). CDR3 nucleotides: TGTGCCAGCAGCCAATCGGACGGATCCTACGAGCAGTACTTC. It specifies CASSQSDGSYEQYF.